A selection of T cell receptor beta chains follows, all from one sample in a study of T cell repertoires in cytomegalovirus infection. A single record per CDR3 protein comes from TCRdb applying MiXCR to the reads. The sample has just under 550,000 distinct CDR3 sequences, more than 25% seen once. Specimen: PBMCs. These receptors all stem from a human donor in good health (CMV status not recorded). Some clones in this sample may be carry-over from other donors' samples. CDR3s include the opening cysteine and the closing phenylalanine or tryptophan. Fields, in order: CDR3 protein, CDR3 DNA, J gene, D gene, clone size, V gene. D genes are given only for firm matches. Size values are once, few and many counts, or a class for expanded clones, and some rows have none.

CDR3aa: CSARQVLGEKLFF; CDR3nt: TGCAGTGCCAGACAGGTCCTGGGGGAAAAACTGTTTTTT; j_gene: TRBJ1-4; d_gene: NA; abundance: few; v_gene: TRBV20-1
CDR3aa: CASSHLAGGPYEQYF; CDR3nt: TGTGCCAGCAGCCACCTAGCGGGAGGTCCCTACGAGCAGTACTTC; j_gene: TRBJ2-7; d_gene: TRBD2; abundance: many; v_gene: TRBV7-2
CDR3aa: CSATTGGLSYGYTF; CDR3nt: TGCAGTGCAACGACAGGGGGCCTTTCTTATGGCTACACCTTC; j_gene: TRBJ1-2; d_gene: TRBD1; abundance: NA; v_gene: TRBV20-1
CDR3aa: CASSRPGQGRNIQYF; CDR3nt: TGCGCCAGCAGCCGCCCGGGACAGGGGAGAAACATTCAGTACTTC; j_gene: TRBJ2-4; d_gene: TRBD1; abundance: few; v_gene: TRBV4-1
CDR3aa: CASSFPRTQRDGYTF; CDR3nt: TGTGCCAGTAGTTTCCCTAGGACGCAAAGGGATGGCTACACCTTC; j_gene: TRBJ1-2; d_gene: NA; abundance: NA; v_gene: TRBV19
CDR3aa: CASSSGAVGMNIQYF; CDR3nt: TGTGCCAGCAGTTCTGGGGCAGTCGGGATGAACATTCAGTACTTC; j_gene: TRBJ2-4; d_gene: NA; abundance: NA; v_gene: TRBV6-2/TRBV6-3
CDR3aa: CAISEGGRGETQYF; CDR3nt: TGTGCCATCAGTGAGGGCGGGAGAGGAGAGACCCAGTACTTC; j_gene: TRBJ2-5; d_gene: TRBD2; abundance: few; v_gene: TRBV10-3
CDR3aa: CASSNQAQTQYF; CDR3nt: TGTGCCAGCAGCAACCAGGCTCAAACGCAGTATTTT; j_gene: TRBJ2-3; d_gene: NA; abundance: NA; v_gene: TRBV7-6
CDR3aa: CAIRPGQGNSPLHF; CDR3nt: TGTGCCATCAGACCGGGACAGGGAAATTCACCCCTCCACTTT; j_gene: TRBJ1-6; d_gene: TRBD1; abundance: NA; v_gene: TRBV10-3
CDR3aa: CASSLNDGSGEETQYF; CDR3nt: TGTGCCAGCAGCTTAAATGACGGGAGCGGGGAAGAGACCCAGTACTTC; j_gene: TRBJ2-5; d_gene: TRBD2; abundance: NA; v_gene: TRBV7-3
CDR3aa: CASSLPGGAGQGSDTQYF; CDR3nt: TGTGCCAGCAGCTTACCGGGAGGCGCGGGACAGGGCTCAGATACGCAGTATTTT; j_gene: TRBJ2-3; d_gene: TRBD1; abundance: few; v_gene: TRBV7-9
CDR3aa: CASSFETSGTDTQYF; CDR3nt: TGTGCCAGCAGCTTCGAGACTAGCGGGACAGATACGCAGTATTTT; j_gene: TRBJ2-3; d_gene: TRBD2; abundance: NA; v_gene: TRBV5-6
CDR3aa: CASSEILTKVTDTQYF; CDR3nt: TGTGCCAGCAGTGAAATTTTAACTAAGGTCACAGATACGCAGTATTTT; j_gene: TRBJ2-3; d_gene: NA; abundance: NA; v_gene: TRBV2
CDR3aa: CASSSTEASF; CDR3nt: TGTGCCAGCAGTTCTACTGAAGCTTCCTTT; j_gene: TRBJ1-1; d_gene: NA; abundance: NA; v_gene: TRBV28
CDR3aa: CASSLTGNSYNEQFF; CDR3nt: TGTGCCAGCAGCCTGACAGGGAATTCCTACAATGAGCAGTTCTTC; j_gene: TRBJ2-1; d_gene: TRBD1; abundance: many; v_gene: TRBV7-2
CDR3aa: CASSLGQTSYGYTF; CDR3nt: TGTGCCAGCTCACTAGGACAGACCAGCTATGGCTACACCTTC; j_gene: TRBJ1-2; d_gene: NA; abundance: NA; v_gene: TRBV18
CDR3aa: CASSIEGWRELFF; CDR3nt: TGTGCCAGCAGCATAGAGGGATGGCGGGAGCTGTTTTTT; j_gene: TRBJ2-2; d_gene: NA; abundance: NA; v_gene: TRBV7-8
CDR3aa: CASSSGGLATYEQYF; CDR3nt: TGTGCCAGCAGTTCCGGGGGACTAGCGACCTACGAGCAGTACTTC; j_gene: TRBJ2-7; d_gene: TRBD2; abundance: NA; v_gene: TRBV27
CDR3aa: CSGGGGASTDTQYF; CDR3nt: TGCAGTGGGGGGGGGGGAGCTAGCACAGATACGCAGTATTTT; j_gene: TRBJ2-3; d_gene: TRBD2; abundance: NA; v_gene: TRBV20-1
CDR3aa: CSAVIDTQYF; CDR3nt: TGCAGCGCGGTGATAGATACGCAGTATTTT; j_gene: TRBJ2-3; d_gene: NA; abundance: NA; v_gene: TRBV29-1